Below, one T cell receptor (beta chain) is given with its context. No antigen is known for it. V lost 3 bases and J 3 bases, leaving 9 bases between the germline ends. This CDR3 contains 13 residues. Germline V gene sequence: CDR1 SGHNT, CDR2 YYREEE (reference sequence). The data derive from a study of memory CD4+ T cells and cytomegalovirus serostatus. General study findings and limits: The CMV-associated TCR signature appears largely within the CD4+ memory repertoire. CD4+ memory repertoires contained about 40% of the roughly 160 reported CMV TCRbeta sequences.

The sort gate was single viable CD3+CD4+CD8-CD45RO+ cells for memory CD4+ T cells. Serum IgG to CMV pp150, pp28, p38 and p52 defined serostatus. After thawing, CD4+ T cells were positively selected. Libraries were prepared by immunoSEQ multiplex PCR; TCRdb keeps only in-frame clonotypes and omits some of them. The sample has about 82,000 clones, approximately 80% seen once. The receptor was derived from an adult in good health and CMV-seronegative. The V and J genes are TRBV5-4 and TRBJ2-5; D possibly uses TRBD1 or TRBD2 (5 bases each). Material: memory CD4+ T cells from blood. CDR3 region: CASSWDQEETQYF. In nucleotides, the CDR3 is TGTGCCAGCAGCTGGGACCAGGAAGAGACCCAGTACTTC.